The source of this T cell receptor beta chain is a study of cytomegalovirus exposure and HLA in healthy donors. Study information: Counted in an early data release were about 80 million unique TCRs from HLA-typed donors.

The study ran its PCR with 60 Vbeta and 13 Jbeta primers. The protocol was immunoSEQ multiplex PCR, while the TCRdb copy is restricted to in-frame clones and leaves out a portion. The table shows about 200,000 clones, with around 76% occurring only once. The CDR3 runs to 13 residues. The V end lost 6 bases, the J end lost 3 bases, and 12 bases lay between the germline ends. Germline CDR1 reads SEHNR; CDR2 reads FQNEAQ (reference sequence). This clone was seen only a few times. This clonotype was sampled from a man aged 25-45 years in good health and CMV-seronegative. Sequenced: PBMCs. The gene calls are TRBV7-9 and TRBJ2-7; D perhaps matches TRBD2 (6 bases). The chain's CDR3 is CASRGDFYYEQYF. The CDR3 DNA follows: TGTGCCAGCAGGGGGGACTTCTACTACGAGCAGTACTTC.